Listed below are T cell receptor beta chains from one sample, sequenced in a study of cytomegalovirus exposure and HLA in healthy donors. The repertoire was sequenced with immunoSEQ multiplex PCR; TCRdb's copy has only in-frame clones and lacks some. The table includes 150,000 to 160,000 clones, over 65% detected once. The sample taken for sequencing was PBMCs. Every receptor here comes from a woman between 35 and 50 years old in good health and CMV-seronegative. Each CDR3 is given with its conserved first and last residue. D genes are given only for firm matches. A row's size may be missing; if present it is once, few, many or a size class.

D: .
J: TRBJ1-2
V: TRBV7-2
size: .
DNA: TGTGCCAGCAGCTTTAGACCCCCCCGTGGGGGCACCGGCTACACCTTC
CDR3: CASSFRPPRGGTGYTF

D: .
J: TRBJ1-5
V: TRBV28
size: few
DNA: TGTGCCAGCAGTTTATGGGGAGGAAGCAATCAGCCCCAGCATTTT
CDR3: CASSLWGGSNQPQHF

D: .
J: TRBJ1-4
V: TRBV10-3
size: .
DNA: TGTGCCATCTGGGCGGGCATGGTTAATGAAAAACTGTTTTTT
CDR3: CAIWAGMVNEKLFF

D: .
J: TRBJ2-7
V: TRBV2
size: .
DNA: TGTGCCAGCAGTGTTCAGAAGCAGTACTTC
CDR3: CASSVQKQYF

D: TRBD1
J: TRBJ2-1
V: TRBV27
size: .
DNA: TGTGCCAGCAGTCTCCCCGACAGGGCCTACAATGAGCAGTTCTTC
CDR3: CASSLPDRAYNEQFF

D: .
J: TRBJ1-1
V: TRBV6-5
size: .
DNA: TGTGCCAGCAGTGCCAGGGACATTTCAAGAGCTTTCTTT
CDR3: CASSARDISRAFF

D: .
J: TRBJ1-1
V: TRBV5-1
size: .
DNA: TGCGCCAGCAGCTTGGAGGCAGGTCTCACTGAAGCTTTCTTT
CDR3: CASSLEAGLTEAFF

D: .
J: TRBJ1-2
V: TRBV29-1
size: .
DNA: TGCAGCGTCAGTCAGGGGTACACCTATGGCTACACCTTC
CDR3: CSVSQGYTYGYTF

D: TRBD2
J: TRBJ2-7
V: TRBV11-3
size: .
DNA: TGTGCCAGCAGCTTAGGTCTCCCGGGACTAGATTACGAGCAGTACTTC
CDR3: CASSLGLPGLDYEQYF

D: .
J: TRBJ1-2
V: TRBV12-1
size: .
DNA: TGTGCCAGCAGCTGCGAGTTGGGCCTATGCTATGGCTACACCTTC
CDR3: CASSCELGLCYGYTF

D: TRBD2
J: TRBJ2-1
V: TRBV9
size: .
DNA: TGTGCCAGCAGCGTAGGAGGGCGGGGGGTCAATGAGCAGTTCTTC
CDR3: CASSVGGRGVNEQFF

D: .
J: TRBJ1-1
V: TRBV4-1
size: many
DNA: TGCGCCAGCAGCCAAGCCCGACAGTTGAACACTGAAGCTTTCTTT
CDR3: CASSQARQLNTEAFF

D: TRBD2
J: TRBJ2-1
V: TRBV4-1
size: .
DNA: TGCGCCAGCAGCCAAGAGGGCGGGGGGAATGAGCAGTTCTTC
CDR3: CASSQEGGGNEQFF

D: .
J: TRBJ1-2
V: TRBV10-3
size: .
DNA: TGTGCCATCAGGGCGACAGGCCCCTATGGCTACACCTTC
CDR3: CAIRATGPYGYTF

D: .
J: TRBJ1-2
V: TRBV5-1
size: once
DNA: TGCGCCAGCAGCTCCCTGTCGGGGAACTATGGCTACACCTTC
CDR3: CASSSLSGNYGYTF

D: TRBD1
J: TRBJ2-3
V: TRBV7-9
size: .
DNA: TGTGCCAGCAGCCCTGGACAGGGAGCAGATACGCAGTATTTT
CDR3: CASSPGQGADTQYF